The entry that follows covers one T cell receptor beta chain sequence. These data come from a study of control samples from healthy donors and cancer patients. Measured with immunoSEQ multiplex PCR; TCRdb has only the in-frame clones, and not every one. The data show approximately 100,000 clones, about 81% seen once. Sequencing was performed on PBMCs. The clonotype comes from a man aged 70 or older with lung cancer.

Here the CDR3 reads CASSRQRSSYEQYF. CDR3 coding DNA: TGTGCCAGCAGTCGCCAGCGGAGCTCCTACGAGCAGTACTTC. The chain recombines TRBV6-5 with TRBJ2-7, with D possibly TRBD2 on 5 matching bases. Germline V gene sequence: CDR1 MNHEY, CDR2 SVGAGI. V gave up 5 bases and J gave up 0 bases, with 11 bases separating them. CDR3 length: 14 residues.